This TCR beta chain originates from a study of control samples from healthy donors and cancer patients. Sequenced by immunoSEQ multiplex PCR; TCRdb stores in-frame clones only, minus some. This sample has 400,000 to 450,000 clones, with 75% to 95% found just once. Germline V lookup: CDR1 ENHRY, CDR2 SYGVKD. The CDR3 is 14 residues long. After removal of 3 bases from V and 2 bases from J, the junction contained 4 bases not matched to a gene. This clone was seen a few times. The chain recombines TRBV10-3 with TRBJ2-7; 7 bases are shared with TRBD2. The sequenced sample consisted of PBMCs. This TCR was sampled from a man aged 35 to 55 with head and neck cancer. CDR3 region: CAISDPGRPYEQYF. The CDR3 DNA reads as TGTGCCATCAGTGACCCCGGGAGGCCCTACGAGCAGTACTTC.